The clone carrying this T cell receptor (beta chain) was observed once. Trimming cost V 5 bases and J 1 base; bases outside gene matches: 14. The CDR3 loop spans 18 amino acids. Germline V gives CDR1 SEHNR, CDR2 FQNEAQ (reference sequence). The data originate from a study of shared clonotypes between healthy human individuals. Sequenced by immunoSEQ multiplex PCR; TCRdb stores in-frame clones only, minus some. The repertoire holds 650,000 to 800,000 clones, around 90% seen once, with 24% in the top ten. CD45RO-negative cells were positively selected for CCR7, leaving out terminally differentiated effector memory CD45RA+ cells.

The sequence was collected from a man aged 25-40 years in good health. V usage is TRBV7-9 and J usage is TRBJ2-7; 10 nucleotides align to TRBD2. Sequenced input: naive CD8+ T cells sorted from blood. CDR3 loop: CASSLNRLTSGASYEQYF. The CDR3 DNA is TGTGCCAGCAGCCTAAACCGTCTAACTAGCGGGGCTTCCTACGAGCAGTACTTC. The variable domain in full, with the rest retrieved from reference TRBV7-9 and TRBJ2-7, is DTGVSQNPRHKITKRGQNVTFRCDPISEHNRLYWYRQTLGQGPEFLTYFQNEAQLEKSRLLSDRFSAERPKGSFSTLEIQRTEQGDSAMYLCASSLNRLTSGASYEQYFGPGTRLTVT.